These T cell receptor beta chains were read from a single sample in a study of cytomegalovirus exposure and HLA in healthy donors. The method was immunoSEQ multiplex PCR; TCRdb's version includes in-frame clones alone and lacks a portion of them. The top ten clones hold roughly 1.4% of a sample with tens of thousands of clones, about 94% of them seen once. Material for sequencing was PBMCs. The origin of the receptors is a man aged 18 to 35 in good health and CMV-seropositive. The CDR3 runs from the conserved cysteine through the conserved F or W. The D gene is left open where the match is weak. Clone size is stated in some rows and not others, as once, few, many or a class when expanded.

V,size,J,D,CDR3,DNA
TRBV19,.,TRBJ1-2,TRBD1,CASTSDRANYGYTF,TGTGCCAGTACCTCCGACAGGGCCAACTATGGCTACACCTTC
TRBV30,.,TRBJ1-2,TRBD1,CAWSADRVWYGYTF,TGTGCCTGGAGTGCGGACAGGGTATGGTATGGCTACACCTTC
TRBV7-8,.,TRBJ2-1,.,CASSSSRDEQFF,TGTGCCAGCAGCTCTTCAAGAGATGAGCAGTTCTTC
TRBV6-1,.,TRBJ1-5,.,CASTRDTYSNQPQHF,TGTGCCAGCACCCGGGACACATATAGCAATCAGCCCCAGCATTTT
TRBV5-1,.,TRBJ2-5,TRBD1,CASSPLGQGRETQYF,TGCGCCAGCAGCCCACTGGGACAGGGAAGGGAGACCCAGTACTTC
TRBV10-2,.,TRBJ2-1,.,CASSPAGWGEQSDEQFF,TGCGCCAGCAGTCCCGCGGGTTGGGGGGAGCAAAGCGATGAGCAGTTCTTC
TRBV7-2,few,TRBJ2-3,.,CASSFGSSDTQYF,TGTGCCAGCAGCTTTGGGAGTTCCGATACGCAGTATTTT
TRBV5-1,.,TRBJ1-2,TRBD1,CASSPGTGGYYGYTF,TGCGCCAGCAGCCCAGGAACAGGGGGTTATTATGGCTACACCTTC
TRBV29-1,.,TRBJ1-2,.,CSVRVSSYGYTF,TGCAGCGTTCGGGTTTCCTCCTATGGCTACACCTTC
TRBV5-1,.,TRBJ1-3,.,CASSPRTDGNTIYF,TGCGCCAGCAGCCCGAGGACAGATGGAAACACCATATATTTT
TRBV5-1,.,TRBJ2-3,TRBD1,CASSLNPGQGTASTDTQYF,TGCGCCAGCAGCTTAAATCCGGGACAGGGGACGGCTAGCACAGATACGCAGTATTTT
TRBV10-2,.,TRBJ2-7,TRBD1,CASSQGQGPYEQYF,TGCGCCAGCAGTCAAGGACAGGGGCCCTACGAGCAGTACTTC
TRBV7-3,.,TRBJ2-1,TRBD2,CASSLGLAGYNEQFF,TGTGCCAGCAGCTTGGGGCTAGCGGGGTACAATGAGCAGTTCTTC
TRBV28,.,TRBJ2-3,TRBD1,CASRQGKFTDTQYF,TGTGCCAGCCGACAGGGGAAATTCACAGATACGCAGTATTTT
TRBV6-4,.,TRBJ1-2,TRBD1,CASEEGGQGAEGGYTF,TGTGCCAGCGAGGAGGGGGGACAGGGGGCAGAGGGTGGCTACACCTTC
TRBV10-1,.,TRBJ2-7,TRBD1,CASSNRGLDYEQYF,TGCGCCAGCAGTAACAGGGGCTTAGACTACGAGCAGTACTTC
TRBV4-1,once,TRBJ1-3,.,CASSRILSGYTIYF,TGCGCCAGCAGCCGAATACTCTCAGGTTACACCATATATTTT
TRBV15,.,TRBJ2-3,.,CATSRGSRGSTDTQYF,TGTGCCACCAGCAGGGGCTCGCGAGGGTCGACAGATACGCAGTATTTT
TRBV18,.,TRBJ2-1,TRBD1,CASSPGQLISYNEQFF,TGTGCCAGCTCACCGGGACAGCTTATCTCCTACAATGAGCAGTTCTTC
TRBV18,.,TRBJ2-1,TRBD1,CASSPLDRHEQFF,TGTGCCAGCTCACCATTGGACAGGCATGAGCAGTTCTTC
TRBV27,.,TRBJ2-7,.,CASSTTGSYEQYF,TGTGCCAGCAGTACGACAGGTTCTTACGAGCAGTACTTC
TRBV4-1,.,TRBJ2-3,TRBD2,CASLRTSGRTDTQYF,TGCGCCAGCCTCCGGACTAGCGGGAGGACAGATACGCAGTATTTT
TRBV2,.,TRBJ2-1,.,CASTEGQSSYNEQFF,TGTGCCAGCACCGAGGGTCAAAGCTCCTACAATGAGCAGTTCTTC
TRBV4-1,.,TRBJ2-1,.,CASSYPGQPGQRFF,TGCGCCAGCAGCTATCCTGGGCAGCCGGGACAACGGTTCTTC